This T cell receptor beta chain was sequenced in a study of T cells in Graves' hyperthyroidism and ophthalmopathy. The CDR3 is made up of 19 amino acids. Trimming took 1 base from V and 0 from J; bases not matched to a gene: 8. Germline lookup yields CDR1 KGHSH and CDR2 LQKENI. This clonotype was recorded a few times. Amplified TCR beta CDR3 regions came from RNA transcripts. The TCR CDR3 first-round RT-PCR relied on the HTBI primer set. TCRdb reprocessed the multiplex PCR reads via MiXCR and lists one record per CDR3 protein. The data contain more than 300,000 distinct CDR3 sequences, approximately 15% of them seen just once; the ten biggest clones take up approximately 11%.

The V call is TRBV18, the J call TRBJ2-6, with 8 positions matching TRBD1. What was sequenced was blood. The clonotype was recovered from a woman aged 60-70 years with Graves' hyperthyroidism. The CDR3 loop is CASSPRVGTGYSGANVLTF. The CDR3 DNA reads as TGTGCCAGCTCACCACGGGTCGGGACAGGCTACTCTGGGGCCAACGTCCTGACTTTC.